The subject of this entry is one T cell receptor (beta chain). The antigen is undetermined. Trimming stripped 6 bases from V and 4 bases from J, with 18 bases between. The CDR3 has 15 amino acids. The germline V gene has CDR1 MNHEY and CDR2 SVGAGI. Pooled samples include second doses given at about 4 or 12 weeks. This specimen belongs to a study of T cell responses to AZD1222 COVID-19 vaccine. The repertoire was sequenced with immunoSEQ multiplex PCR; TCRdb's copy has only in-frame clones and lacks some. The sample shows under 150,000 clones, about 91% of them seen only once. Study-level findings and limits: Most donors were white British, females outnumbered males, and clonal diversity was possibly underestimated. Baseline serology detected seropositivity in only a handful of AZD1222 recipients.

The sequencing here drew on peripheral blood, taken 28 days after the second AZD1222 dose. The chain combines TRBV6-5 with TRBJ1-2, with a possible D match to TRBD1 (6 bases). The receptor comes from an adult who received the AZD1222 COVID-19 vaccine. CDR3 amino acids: CASRKGQSQAYGYTF. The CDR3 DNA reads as TGTGCCAGCAGGAAAGGACAGTCACAAGCCTATGGCTACACCTTC.